A selection of T cell receptor beta chains follows, all from one sample in a study of blood T cell repertoires in COVID-19. Profiling relied on immunoSEQ multiplex PCR, and the TCRdb table lists in-frame clones only, not all of them. Here the sample spans more than 150,000 clones, 70% to 85% being singletons. Sequenced material: peripheral blood. The receptors stem from a human donor in a cohort sampled during active COVID-19. CDR3s include the opening cysteine and the closing phenylalanine or tryptophan. The order of the fields is CDR3 DNA, CDR3 protein, V gene, J gene, D gene, clone size. The D gene is left open where the match is weak. Some rows have no size entry. The others give once, few or many, or a class for an expanded clone.

cdr3_nt: TGTGCCAGCAGTTTAGACGCCTTCAGGGAGCAGTACTTC
cdr3_aa: CASSLDAFREQYF
v_call: TRBV12-3/TRBV12-4
j_call: TRBJ2-7
d_call: -
clone_size: -

cdr3_nt: TGTGCCAGCAGTGAACAGGGCTGGAATCAGCCCCAGCATTTT
cdr3_aa: CASSEQGWNQPQHF
v_call: TRBV2
j_call: TRBJ1-5
d_call: -
clone_size: -

cdr3_nt: TGTGCCAGCACGGAGGGCCTCCAATTCGCCGGGGAGCAGTACTTC
cdr3_aa: CASTEGLQFAGEQYF
v_call: TRBV2
j_call: TRBJ2-7
d_call: -
clone_size: -

cdr3_nt: TGTGCCAGCAGCCCCCGTCGAGCGGGGGACGCAGATACGCAGTATTTT
cdr3_aa: CASSPRRAGDADTQYF
v_call: TRBV9
j_call: TRBJ2-3
d_call: TRBD2
clone_size: -

cdr3_nt: TGTGCCAGCATCTCACAGGCCCAGAACACTGAAGCTTTCTTT
cdr3_aa: CASISQAQNTEAFF
v_call: TRBV6-5
j_call: TRBJ1-1
d_call: -
clone_size: -

cdr3_nt: TGTGCCAGCAGTGCGCGGACAGGGCACACCTTC
cdr3_aa: CASSARTGHTF
v_call: TRBV12-3/TRBV12-4
j_call: TRBJ1-2
d_call: TRBD1
clone_size: -

cdr3_nt: TGCGCCAGCAGCTTGGTTGCGGGACAGACCTACGAGCAGTACTTC
cdr3_aa: CASSLVAGQTYEQYF
v_call: TRBV5-1
j_call: TRBJ2-7
d_call: -
clone_size: -

cdr3_nt: TGTGCCACCCCAAACAGTAACTATGGCTACACCTTC
cdr3_aa: CATPNSNYGYTF
v_call: TRBV24-1
j_call: TRBJ1-2
d_call: -
clone_size: -

cdr3_nt: TGTGCCAGTAGTACCCCGATGGAGGGGCGGAACGAGCAGTTCTTC
cdr3_aa: CASSTPMEGRNEQFF
v_call: TRBV19
j_call: TRBJ2-1
d_call: -
clone_size: -

cdr3_nt: TGTGCCAGCAGTGCCGACAGGGTAGCAGGGCAGCCCCAGCATTTT
cdr3_aa: CASSADRVAGQPQHF
v_call: TRBV2
j_call: TRBJ1-5
d_call: TRBD1
clone_size: -

cdr3_nt: TGTGCCAGCAGCCCGCCCCAGCGGGGGGTAGAGACCCAGTACTTC
cdr3_aa: CASSPPQRGVETQYF
v_call: TRBV6-6
j_call: TRBJ2-5
d_call: TRBD2
clone_size: -

cdr3_nt: TGTGCCAGTAGTCCACGGGTATGGACAGAGACTAATGAAAAACTGTTTTTT
cdr3_aa: CASSPRVWTETNEKLFF
v_call: TRBV19
j_call: TRBJ1-4
d_call: -
clone_size: -

cdr3_nt: TGCAGTGCATCAGGCGATGAGCAGTTCTTC
cdr3_aa: CSASGDEQFF
v_call: TRBV20-1
j_call: TRBJ2-1
d_call: -
clone_size: few

cdr3_nt: TGTGCCAGTAGTCCCCGGGACGGACAAGGGGGTACTGAAGCTTTCTTT
cdr3_aa: CASSPRDGQGGTEAFF
v_call: TRBV19
j_call: TRBJ1-1
d_call: -
clone_size: few

cdr3_nt: TGTGCCAGCAGCTTTGGGGACAGCATCTATGGCTACACCTTC
cdr3_aa: CASSFGDSIYGYTF
v_call: TRBV7-8
j_call: TRBJ1-2
d_call: TRBD1
clone_size: -

cdr3_nt: TGTGCCAGCAGTTCTAGCGGGGGGATCTCCAGGACCCAGTACTTC
cdr3_aa: CASSSSGGISRTQYF
v_call: TRBV2
j_call: TRBJ2-5
d_call: TRBD2
clone_size: few

cdr3_nt: TGTGCCAGCAGCTCAGCTGGGACAGGGTCCTACAATGAGCAGTTCTTC
cdr3_aa: CASSSAGTGSYNEQFF
v_call: TRBV9
j_call: TRBJ2-1
d_call: TRBD1
clone_size: -

cdr3_nt: TGTGCCAGCAGAGGGGACAGAGCTAACTATGGCTACACCTTC
cdr3_aa: CASRGDRANYGYTF
v_call: TRBV6-5
j_call: TRBJ1-2
d_call: TRBD1
clone_size: once

cdr3_nt: TGCAGTGCTAGTTTCCGGGACACTTTAATCTCTAACTATGGCTACACCTTC
cdr3_aa: CSASFRDTLISNYGYTF
v_call: TRBV20-1
j_call: TRBJ1-2
d_call: -
clone_size: -

cdr3_nt: TGTGCCAGCAGCGGCAGGGGGCAAACCTACGAGCAGTACTTC
cdr3_aa: CASSGRGQTYEQYF
v_call: TRBV2
j_call: TRBJ2-7
d_call: TRBD1
clone_size: -

cdr3_nt: TGTGCCAGCAGTTCCCGAGGAGACGGAGGCTACACCTTC
cdr3_aa: CASSSRGDGGYTF
v_call: TRBV7-9
j_call: TRBJ1-2
d_call: -
clone_size: -

cdr3_nt: TGCGCCAGCAGCCCTAGCGGGGAGGTGTACGAGCAGTACTTC
cdr3_aa: CASSPSGEVYEQYF
v_call: TRBV4-1
j_call: TRBJ2-7
d_call: TRBD2
clone_size: few